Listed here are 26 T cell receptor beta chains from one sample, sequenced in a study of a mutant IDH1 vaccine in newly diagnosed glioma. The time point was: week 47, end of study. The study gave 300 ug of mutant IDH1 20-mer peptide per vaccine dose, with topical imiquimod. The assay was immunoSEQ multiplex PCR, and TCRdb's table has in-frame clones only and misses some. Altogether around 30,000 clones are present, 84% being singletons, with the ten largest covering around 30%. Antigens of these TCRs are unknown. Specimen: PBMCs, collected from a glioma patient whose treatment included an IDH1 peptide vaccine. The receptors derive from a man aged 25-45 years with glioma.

CDR3 protein: CASSQDRQGAWELFF. The CDR3 DNA reads as TGCGCCAGCAGCCAAGATAGGCAGGGGGCGTGGGAGCTGTTTTTT. The rearrangement links TRBV4-3 to TRBJ2-2, with 8 bases identical to TRBD1. This CDR3 has 15 amino acids. Per germline, CDR1 LGHNA and CDR2 YSLEER. Unmatched junction bases numbered 6, after V lost 0 bases and J lost 9 bases.

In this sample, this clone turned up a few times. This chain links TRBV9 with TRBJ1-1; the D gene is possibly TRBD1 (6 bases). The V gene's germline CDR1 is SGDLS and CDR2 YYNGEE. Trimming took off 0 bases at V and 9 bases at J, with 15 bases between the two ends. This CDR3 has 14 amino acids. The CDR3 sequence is CASSVVPDRSQAFF. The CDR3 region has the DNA TGTGCCAGCAGCGTAGTTCCCGACAGGTCGCAAGCTTTCTTT.

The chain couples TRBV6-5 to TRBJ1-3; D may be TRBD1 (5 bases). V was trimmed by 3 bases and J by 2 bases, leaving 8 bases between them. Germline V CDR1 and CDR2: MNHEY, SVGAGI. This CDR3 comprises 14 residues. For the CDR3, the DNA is TGTGCCAGCAGTTATTCAGGGACTGGAAACACCATATATTTT. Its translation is CASSYSGTGNTIYF.

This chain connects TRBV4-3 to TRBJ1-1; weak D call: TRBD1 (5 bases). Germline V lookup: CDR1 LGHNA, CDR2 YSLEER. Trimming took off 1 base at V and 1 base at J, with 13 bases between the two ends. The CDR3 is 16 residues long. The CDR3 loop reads CASSQGRDRRNTEAFF. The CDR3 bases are TGCGCCAGCAGCCAAGGCCGGGACCGTAGGAACACTGAAGCTTTCTTT.

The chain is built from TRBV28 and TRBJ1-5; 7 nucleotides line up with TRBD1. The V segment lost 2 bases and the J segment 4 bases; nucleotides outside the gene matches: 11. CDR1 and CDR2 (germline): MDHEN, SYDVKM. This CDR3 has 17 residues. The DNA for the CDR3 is TGTGCCAGCAGTTTAAGCGCGGCAGGGGGTTGGAATCAGCCCCAGCATTTT. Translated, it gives CASSLSAAGGWNQPQHF.

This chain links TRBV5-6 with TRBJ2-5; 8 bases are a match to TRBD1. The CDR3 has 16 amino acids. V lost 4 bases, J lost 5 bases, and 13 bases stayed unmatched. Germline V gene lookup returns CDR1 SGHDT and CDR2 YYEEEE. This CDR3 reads CASSPTPTGVGETQYF. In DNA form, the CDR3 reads TGTGCCAGCAGCCCAACCCCGACAGGGGTGGGGGAGACCCAGTACTTC.

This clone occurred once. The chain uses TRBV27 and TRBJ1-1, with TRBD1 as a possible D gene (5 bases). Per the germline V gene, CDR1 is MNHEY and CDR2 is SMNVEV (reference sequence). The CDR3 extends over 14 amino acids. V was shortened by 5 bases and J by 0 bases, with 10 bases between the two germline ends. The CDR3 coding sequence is TGTGCCAGCAGTCGGGGGGGTTTGAACACTGAAGCTTTCTTT. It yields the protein CASSRGGLNTEAFF.

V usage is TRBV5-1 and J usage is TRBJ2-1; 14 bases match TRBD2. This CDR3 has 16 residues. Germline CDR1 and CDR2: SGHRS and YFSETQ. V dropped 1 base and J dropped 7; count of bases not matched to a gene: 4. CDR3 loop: CASSLTGTSGGNEQFF. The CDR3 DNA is TGCGCCAGCAGCTTGACCGGGACTAGCGGGGGTAATGAGCAGTTCTTC.

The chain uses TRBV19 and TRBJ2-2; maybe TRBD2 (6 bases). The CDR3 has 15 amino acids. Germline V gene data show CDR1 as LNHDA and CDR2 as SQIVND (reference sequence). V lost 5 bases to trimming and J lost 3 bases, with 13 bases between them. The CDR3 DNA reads TGTGCCAGTAGTTCGGGGGTAGAACACACCGGGGAGCTGTTTTTT. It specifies CASSSGVEHTGELFF.

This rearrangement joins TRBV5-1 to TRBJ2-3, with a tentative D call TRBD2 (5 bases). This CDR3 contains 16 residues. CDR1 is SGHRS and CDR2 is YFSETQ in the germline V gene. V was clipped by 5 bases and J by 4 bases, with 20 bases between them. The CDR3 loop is CASSQFRTPVADTQYF. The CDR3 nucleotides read TGCGCCAGCAGTCAGTTTAGGACTCCCGTGGCAGATACGCAGTATTTT.

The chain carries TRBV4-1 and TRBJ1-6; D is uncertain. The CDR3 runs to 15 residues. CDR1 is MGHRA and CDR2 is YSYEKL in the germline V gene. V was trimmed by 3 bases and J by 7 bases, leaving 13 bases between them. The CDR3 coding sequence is TGCGCCAGCAGCCAGCTGGGGATTGCGAATTCACCCCTCCACTTT. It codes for CASSQLGIANSPLHF.

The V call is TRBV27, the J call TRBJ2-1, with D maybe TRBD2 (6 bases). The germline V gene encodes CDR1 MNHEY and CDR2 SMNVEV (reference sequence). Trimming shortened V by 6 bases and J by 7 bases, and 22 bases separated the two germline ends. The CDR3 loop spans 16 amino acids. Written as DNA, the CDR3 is TGTGCCAGCAGAGGATGGAGGGCCCAAATTGAAAATGAGCAGTTCTTC. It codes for CASRGWRAQIENEQFF.

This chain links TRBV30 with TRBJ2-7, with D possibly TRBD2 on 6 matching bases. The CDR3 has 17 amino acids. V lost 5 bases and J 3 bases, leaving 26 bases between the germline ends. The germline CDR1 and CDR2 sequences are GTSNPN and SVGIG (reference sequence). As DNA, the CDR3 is TGTGCCTGGTGGTCTAGCGCTATTAAGAAAATAAGCTACGAGCAGTACTTC. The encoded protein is CAWWSSAIKKISYEQYF.

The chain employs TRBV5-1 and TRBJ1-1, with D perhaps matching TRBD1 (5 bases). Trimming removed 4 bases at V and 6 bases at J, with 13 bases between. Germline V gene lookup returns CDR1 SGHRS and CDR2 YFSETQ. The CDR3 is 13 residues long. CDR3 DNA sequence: TGCGCCAGCAGCCGGGGGGACCCACCTGAAGCTTTCTTT. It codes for CASSRGDPPEAFF.

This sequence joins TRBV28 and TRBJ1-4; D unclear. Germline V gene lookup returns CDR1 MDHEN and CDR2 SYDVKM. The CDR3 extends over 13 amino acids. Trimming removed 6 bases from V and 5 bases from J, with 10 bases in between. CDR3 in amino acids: CASRTPSNEKLFF. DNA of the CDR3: TGTGCCAGCAGAACTCCCAGCAATGAAAAACTGTTTTTT.

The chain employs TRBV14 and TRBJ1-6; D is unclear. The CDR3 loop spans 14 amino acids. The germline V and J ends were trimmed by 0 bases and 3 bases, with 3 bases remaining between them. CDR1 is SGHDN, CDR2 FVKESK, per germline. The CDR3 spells CASSQEVYNSPLHF. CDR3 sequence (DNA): TGTGCCAGCAGCCAAGAAGTCTATAATTCACCCCTCCACTTT.

CDR3 protein: CASSVGPRASSYNEQFF. DNA for the CDR3: TGTGCCAGCAGCGTAGGCCCACGAGCGAGCTCCTACAATGAGCAGTTCTTC. The chain combines TRBV9 with TRBJ2-1; no firm D call. Trimming stripped 0 bases from V and 0 bases from J, with 13 bases between. CDR3 length: 17 residues. Germline lookup yields CDR1 SGDLS and CDR2 YYNGEE.

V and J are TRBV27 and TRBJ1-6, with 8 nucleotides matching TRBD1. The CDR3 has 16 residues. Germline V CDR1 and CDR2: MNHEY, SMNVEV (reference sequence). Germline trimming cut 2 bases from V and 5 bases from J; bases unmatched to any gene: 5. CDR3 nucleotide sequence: TGTGCCAGCAGTTTAAGACAGGGGCAAGATAATTCACCCCTCCACTTT. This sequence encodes CASSLRQGQDNSPLHF.

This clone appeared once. The CDR3 region has the DNA TGTGCCAGCACAAGCAGAGACTCTGGAAACACCATATATTTT. Its protein is CASTSRDSGNTIYF. V and J are TRBV6-6 and TRBJ1-3; D is unclear. V shed 7 bases and J shed 0 bases, with 10 bases lying between them. This CDR3 spans 14 amino acids. Germline CDR1 MNHNY, CDR2 SVGAGI (reference sequence).

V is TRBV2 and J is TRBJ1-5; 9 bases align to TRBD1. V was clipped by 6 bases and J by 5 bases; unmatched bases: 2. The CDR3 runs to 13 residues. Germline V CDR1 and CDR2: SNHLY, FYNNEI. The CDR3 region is CASSWDRDQPQHF. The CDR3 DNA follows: TGTGCCAGCAGCTGGGACAGGGATCAGCCCCAGCATTTT.

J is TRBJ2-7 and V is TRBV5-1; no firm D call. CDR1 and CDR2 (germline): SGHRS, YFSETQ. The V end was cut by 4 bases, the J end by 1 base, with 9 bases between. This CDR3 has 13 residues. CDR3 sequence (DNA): TGCGCCAGCAGCCTAGTGGGTTCCTACGAGCAGTACTTC. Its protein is CASSLVGSYEQYF.

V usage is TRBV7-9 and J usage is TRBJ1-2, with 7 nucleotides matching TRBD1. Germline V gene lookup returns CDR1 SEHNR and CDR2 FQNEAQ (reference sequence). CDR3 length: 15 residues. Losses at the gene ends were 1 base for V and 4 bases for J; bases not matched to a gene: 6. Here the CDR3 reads CASSLVEGASYGYTF. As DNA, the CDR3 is TGTGCCAGCAGCTTAGTGGAGGGGGCGTCCTATGGCTACACCTTC.

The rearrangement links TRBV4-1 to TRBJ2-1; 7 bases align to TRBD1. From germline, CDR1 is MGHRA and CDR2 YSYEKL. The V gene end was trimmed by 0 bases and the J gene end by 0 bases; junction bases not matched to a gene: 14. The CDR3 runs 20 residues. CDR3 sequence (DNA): TGCGCCAGCAGCCAAGAGGGGACAGCCCTAGGGGGAATCTCCTACAATGAGCAGTTCTTC. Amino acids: CASSQEGTALGGISYNEQFF.

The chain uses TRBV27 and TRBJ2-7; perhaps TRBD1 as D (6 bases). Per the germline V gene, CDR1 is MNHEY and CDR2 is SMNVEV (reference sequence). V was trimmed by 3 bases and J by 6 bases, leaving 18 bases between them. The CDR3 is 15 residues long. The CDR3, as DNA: TGTGCCAGCAGTTTCTGGCAGGGGACCACCGGCGAGCAGTACTTC. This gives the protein CASSFWQGTTGEQYF.

The CDR3 DNA sequence: TGTGCCAGCAGTGAAGCGGGGGGTATGGTTAATCAGCCCCAGCATTTT. Protein sequence: CASSEAGGMVNQPQHF. J is TRBJ1-5 and V is TRBV6-1, with D maybe TRBD1 (5 bases). CDR3 length: 16 residues. The germline gives CDR1 MNHNS, CDR2 SASEGT. V was shortened by 0 bases and J by 4 bases, with 13 bases between the two germline ends.

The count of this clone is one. CDR3 amino acids: CASSLAPQMGEGPPTDTQYF. In DNA, the CDR3 is TGCGCCAGCAGCTTGGCACCTCAAATGGGGGAAGGCCCCCCCACAGATACGCAGTATTTT. The genes are TRBV5-1 and TRBJ2-3, with D possibly called TRBD1 or TRBD2 (5 bases each). The CDR3 has 20 residues. The ends were cut back, 0 bases at V and 2 bases at J, with 25 bases in the middle. Germline values: CDR1 SGHRS, CDR2 YFSETQ.